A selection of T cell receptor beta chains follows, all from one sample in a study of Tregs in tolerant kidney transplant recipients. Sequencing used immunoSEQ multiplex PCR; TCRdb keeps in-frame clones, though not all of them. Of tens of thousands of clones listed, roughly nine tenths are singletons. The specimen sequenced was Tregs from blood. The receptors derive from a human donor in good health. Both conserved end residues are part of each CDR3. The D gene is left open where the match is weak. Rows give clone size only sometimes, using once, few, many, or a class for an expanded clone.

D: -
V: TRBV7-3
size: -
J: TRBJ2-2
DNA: TGTGCCAGCAGCTCCCAAACTAGTATCGGGGAGCTGTTTTTT
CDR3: CASSSQTSIGELFF

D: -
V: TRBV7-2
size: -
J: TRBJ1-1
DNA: TGTGCCAGCACACTTTGGGGGGGGCTGATGAACACTGAAGCTTTCTTT
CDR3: CASTLWGGLMNTEAFF

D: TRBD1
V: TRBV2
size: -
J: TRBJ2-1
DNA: TGTGCCAGCAGTGCCTACAGGGGCGAAAACGTCCTCTACAATGAGCAGTTCTTC
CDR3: CASSAYRGENVLYNEQFF

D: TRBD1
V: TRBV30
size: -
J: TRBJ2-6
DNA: TGTGCCTGGAATAGACAGGGTAGAGCTGGGGCCAACGTCCTGACTTTC
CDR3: CAWNRQGRAGANVLTF

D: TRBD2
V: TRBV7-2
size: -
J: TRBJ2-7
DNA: TGTGCCAGCAGCCCGTACCTTCTAGCGGGAGATCTCCACGAGCAGTACTTC
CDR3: CASSPYLLAGDLHEQYF

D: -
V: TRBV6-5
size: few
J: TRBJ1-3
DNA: TGTGCCAGCAGGTCTTCTGGAAACACCATATATTTT
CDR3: CASRSSGNTIYF

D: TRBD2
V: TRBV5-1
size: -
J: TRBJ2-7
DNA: TGCGCCAGCAGCGGACTAGCGGGAGGAGCGGGGGAGCAGTACTTC
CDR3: CASSGLAGGAGEQYF

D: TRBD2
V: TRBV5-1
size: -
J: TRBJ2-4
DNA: TGCGCCAGCAGCTCGCGGACTAGCGGGGGGGCCGGTAACAAAAACATTCAGTACTTC
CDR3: CASSSRTSGGAGNKNIQYF

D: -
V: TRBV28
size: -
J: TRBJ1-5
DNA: TGTGCCAGCGTCGACTTCGGGCCCCAGCATTTT
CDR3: CASVDFGPQHF

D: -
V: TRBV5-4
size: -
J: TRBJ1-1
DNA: TGTGCCAGCAGCTTGATAGGAATGAACACTGAAGCTTTCTTT
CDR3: CASSLIGMNTEAFF

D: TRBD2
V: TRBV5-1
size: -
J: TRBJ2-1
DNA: TGCGCCAGCAGCCGGGGACTAGCGGGGGGTAACAATGAGCAGTTCTTC
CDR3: CASSRGLAGGNNEQFF

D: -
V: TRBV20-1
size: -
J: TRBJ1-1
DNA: TGCAGTGCTCCCTTCAACACTGAAGCTTTCTTT
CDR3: CSAPFNTEAFF

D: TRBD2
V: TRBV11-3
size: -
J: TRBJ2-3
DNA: TGTGCCAGCAGCCCGGGACTAGCCCCTGGCACAGATACGCAGTATTTT
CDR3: CASSPGLAPGTDTQYF

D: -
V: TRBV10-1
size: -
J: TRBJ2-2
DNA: TGCGCCAGCAGCCGGGACCTCACCGGGGAGCTGTTTTTT
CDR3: CASSRDLTGELFF

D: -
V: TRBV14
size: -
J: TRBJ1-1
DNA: TGTGCCAGCAGCCAAGCCAGGCTGAACACTGAAGCTTTCTTT
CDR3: CASSQARLNTEAFF

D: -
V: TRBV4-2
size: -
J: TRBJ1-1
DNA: TGTGCCAGCAGCCAAGAGGAGGTCGGAAACACTGAAGCTTTCTTT
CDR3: CASSQEEVGNTEAFF

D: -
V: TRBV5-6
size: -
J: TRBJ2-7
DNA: TGTGCCAGCAGCTTGGGGACAACGGGACACGGGCAGTACTTC
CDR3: CASSLGTTGHGQYF

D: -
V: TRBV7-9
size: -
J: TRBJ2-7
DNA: TGTGCCAGCAGCTTGCGGGGCGAGCAGTACTTC
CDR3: CASSLRGEQYF

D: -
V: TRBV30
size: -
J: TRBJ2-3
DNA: TGTGCCTGGAGTCGGGTAGATACGCAGTATTTT
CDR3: CAWSRVDTQYF

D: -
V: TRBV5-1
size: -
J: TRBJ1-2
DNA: TGCGCCAGCTCCAGGAACCCTAACTATGGCTGCACCTTC
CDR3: CASSRNPNYGCTF

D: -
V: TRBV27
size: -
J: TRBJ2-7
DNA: TGTGCCAGCAGTTCCGGGGGAATCCCTTTTTACTACGAGCAGTACTTC
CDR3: CASSSGGIPFYYEQYF

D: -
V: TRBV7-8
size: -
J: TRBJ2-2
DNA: TGTGCCAGCAGCTTAGTCTCCCCGGCGTCGGCGAACACCGGGGAGCTGTTTTTT
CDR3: CASSLVSPASANTGELFF